The clone carrying this TCR beta chain came up a few times. The antigen is not known. Trimming removed 4 bases from V and 2 bases from J; junction bases left unmatched: 24. Germline loops: CDR1 SGHDN, CDR2 FVKESK. The CDR3 is made up of 22 amino acids. Axillary draining lymph nodes of breast cancer patients supplied the node samples. This sample was taken from a study of breast tumors, draining lymph nodes, adjacent tissues. Overall study results and limits: Compared with lymph nodes, tumors were less diverse; compared with nontumor tissue, more. Luminal-like breast cancer showed significantly greater tumor-nontumor repertoire similarity than basal-like breast cancer did. Findings are consistent with lymph node origin and intratumoral expansion of most tumor T cells. Data only fit, rather than demonstrated, lymph node origin of most tumor T cells.

TCRdb reprocessed the multiplex PCR reads via MiXCR and lists one record per CDR3 protein. Of 200,000 or so distinct CDR3 sequences listed, over 25% are singletons. Material for sequencing was axillary lymph node tissue. The TCR originated in a female donor with breast cancer. Some clones in this sample may be carry-over from other donors' samples. The chain recombines TRBV14 with TRBJ2-2, with 8 bases that match TRBD1. CDR3: CASSPLTPWGQAATANTGELFF. The CDR3 DNA sequence: TGTGCCAGCAGCCCTCTGACACCCTGGGGACAGGCGGCGACCGCCAACACCGGGGAGCTGTTTTTT.